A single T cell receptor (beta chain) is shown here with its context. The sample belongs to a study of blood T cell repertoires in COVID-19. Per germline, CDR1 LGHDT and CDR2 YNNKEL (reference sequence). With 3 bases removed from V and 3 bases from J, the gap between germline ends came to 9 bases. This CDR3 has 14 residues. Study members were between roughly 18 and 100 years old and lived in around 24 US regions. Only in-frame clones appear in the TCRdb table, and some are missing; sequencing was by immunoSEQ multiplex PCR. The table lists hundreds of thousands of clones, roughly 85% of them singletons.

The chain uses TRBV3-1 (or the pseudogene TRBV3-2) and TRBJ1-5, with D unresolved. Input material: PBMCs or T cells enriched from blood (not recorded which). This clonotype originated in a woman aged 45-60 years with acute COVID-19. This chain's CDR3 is CASSHRGNNQPQHF. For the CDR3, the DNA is TGTGCCAGCAGCCATCGAGGGAACAATCAGCCCCAGCATTTT.